These T cell receptor beta chains were read from a single sample in a study of T cell responses to AZD1222 COVID-19 vaccine. Generated by immunoSEQ multiplex PCR, the TCRdb table keeps only in-frame clones and is missing some. The table for this sample gives about 140,000 clones. The sample consisted of peripheral blood. Receptors originate from an adult in good health. Both conserved end residues are part of each CDR3. The D gene is left open where the match is weak.

CDR3aa | CDR3nt | j_gene | d_gene | v_gene
CASSPSSYEQYF | TGTGCCAGCTCCCCAAGCTCCTACGAGCAGTACTTC | TRBJ2-7 | NA | TRBV18
CASSASPWQGDNEQFF | TGTGCCAGCAGCGCATCCCCTTGGCAGGGGGATAATGAGCAGTTCTTC | TRBJ2-1 | TRBD1 | TRBV9
CASSSGGALETQYF | TGTGCCAGCAGTAGCGGGGGGGCCCTGGAGACCCAGTACTTC | TRBJ2-5 | TRBD2 | TRBV7-3
CATGLAGTSTDTQYF | TGTGCCACCGGACTAGCGGGAACTAGCACAGATACGCAGTATTTT | TRBJ2-3 | TRBD2 | TRBV2
CASALDSYEQYF | TGTGCCAGCGCCCTCGATTCCTACGAGCAGTACTTC | TRBJ2-7 | NA | TRBV2
CASSRSGTGSSYTF | TGTGCCAGTAGTAGATCCGGGACAGGGAGCAGCTACACCTTC | TRBJ1-2 | TRBD1 | TRBV19
CASSRPGHPNQPQHF | TGTGCCAGCAGTAGACCGGGACACCCAAATCAGCCCCAGCATTTT | TRBJ1-5 | NA | TRBV28
CASSLGDRGNSPLHF | TGTGCCAGCAGCTTGGGGGACAGGGGTAATTCACCCCTCCACTTT | TRBJ1-6 | TRBD1 | TRBV7-3
CASSLGGGRRSSYNEQFF | TGTGCCAGCAGCTTAGGGGGGGGACGACGGAGCTCCTACAATGAGCAGTTCTTC | TRBJ2-1 | TRBD2 | TRBV7-8
CASSYSMTGAAVGYTF | TGTGCCAGCAGTTACTCGATGACGGGGGCGGCGGTTGGCTACACCTTC | TRBJ1-2 | NA | TRBV6-5
CAWDPGSFTEAFF | TGTGCCTGGGACCCCGGGAGTTTCACTGAAGCTTTCTTT | TRBJ1-1 | NA | TRBV30
CASSLGTLPTDTQYF | TGTGCCAGCAGTTTAGGGACACTCCCCACAGATACGCAGTATTTT | TRBJ2-3 | NA | TRBV28
CASSSRQGDYGYTF | TGTGCCAGCAGCTCTAGACAGGGAGACTATGGCTACACCTTC | TRBJ1-2 | TRBD1 | TRBV7-2
CATLAGGPSYEQYF | TGTGCCACCCTAGCGGGGGGGCCCTCCTACGAGCAGTACTTC | TRBJ2-7 | TRBD2 | TRBV28
CASSQSPETEAFF | TGCGCCAGCAGCCAATCCCCTGAAACTGAAGCTTTCTTT | TRBJ1-1 | NA | TRBV4-3
CASRRDRGLNTEAFF | TGTGCCAGCAGGCGGGACAGGGGGCTTAACACTGAAGCTTTCTTT | TRBJ1-1 | TRBD1 | TRBV6-6
CASTGSADTQYF | TGTGCCAGCACCGGGTCCGCAGATACGCAGTATTTT | TRBJ2-3 | NA | TRBV6-5
CASGHDYTEAFF | TGTGCTAGTGGCCACGACTACACTGAAGCTTTCTTT | TRBJ1-1 | NA | TRBV12-5
CASSKSRDRDYIQYF | TGTGCCAGTAGTAAATCCCGGGACAGGGATTACATTCAGTACTTC | TRBJ2-4 | TRBD1 | TRBV19
CSVLGALGNEKLFF | TGCAGCGTTCTCGGGGCCCTGGGGAATGAAAAACTGTTTTTT | TRBJ1-4 | NA | TRBV29-1
CAISPSGGGEQYF | TGTGCCATCAGTCCTTCAGGGGGCGGCGAGCAGTACTTC | TRBJ2-7 | TRBD1 | TRBV10-3
CASSSYRGRQPQHF | TGTGCCAGTAGCTCCTACAGGGGTCGGCAGCCCCAGCATTTT | TRBJ1-5 | TRBD1 | TRBV19
CASSKGQGTYNEQFF | TGCGCCAGCAGCAAAGGACAGGGGACCTACAATGAGCAGTTCTTC | TRBJ2-1 | TRBD1 | TRBV5-1
CASSAGTSGEETQYF | TGTGCCAGCAGCGCGGGGACTAGCGGCGAGGAGACCCAGTACTTC | TRBJ2-5 | TRBD2 | TRBV11-3
CASSLGTSGGSYNEQFF | TGTGCCAGCAGCTTAGGGACTAGCGGGGGCTCCTACAATGAGCAGTTCTTC | TRBJ2-1 | TRBD2 | TRBV11-3
CASSHQASVENYGYTF | TGTGCCAGCAGCCACCAGGCGTCCGTGGAGAACTATGGCTACACCTTC | TRBJ1-2 | NA | TRBV3-1/TRBV3-2
CASSQSLAGAREFF | TGCGCCAGCAGCCAATCGCTAGCGGGGGCCCGGGAGTTCTTC | TRBJ2-1 | TRBD2 | TRBV4-1
CASSLGGRESGYTF | TGTGCCAGCAGCTTAGGGGGCAGGGAGTCTGGCTACACCTTC | TRBJ1-2 | NA | TRBV7-2
CASSIGQANTEAFF | TGTGCCAGTAGTATCGGGCAGGCGAACACTGAAGCTTTCTTT | TRBJ1-1 | NA | TRBV19
CASSRDRMPYNEQFF | TGTGCCAGCTCTCGGGACCGAATGCCGTACAATGAGCAGTTCTTC | TRBJ2-1 | NA | TRBV6-4
CASRSTGGYGYTF | TGTGCCAGCAGGTCGACAGGAGGTTACGGCTACACCTTC | TRBJ1-2 | NA | TRBV7-2
CASSLGGGTSGNTIYF | TGCGCCAGCAGCTTGGGGGGAGGGACGTCTGGAAACACCATATATTTT | TRBJ1-3 | NA | TRBV5-1
CASSQLMTRVADEQFF | TGTGCCAGCAGCCAACTGATGACCCGGGTGGCCGATGAGCAGTTCTTC | TRBJ2-1 | NA | TRBV3-1/TRBV3-2
CATSDPNPGQGGETQYF | TGTGCCACCAGTGATCCAAACCCCGGACAGGGGGGAGAGACCCAGTACTTC | TRBJ2-5 | TRBD1 | TRBV24-1
CASSLARRYSGNTIYF | TGTGCCAGCAGCTTGGCCCGCAGGTACTCTGGAAACACCATATATTTT | TRBJ1-3 | NA | TRBV5-6
CASSRQTEGNTIYF | TGTGCCAGTAGTAGGCAGACCGAAGGAAACACCATATATTTT | TRBJ1-3 | NA | TRBV19
CASSVHREGMTPLHF | TGTGCCAGCAGTGTCCACAGGGAAGGTATGACACCCCTCCACTTT | TRBJ1-6 | NA | TRBV6-1
CATRGRGWGPNTGELFF | TGTGCCACCCGGGGGAGGGGATGGGGCCCGAACACCGGGGAGCTGTTTTTT | TRBJ2-2 | TRBD2 | TRBV28
CASSEGQGVMNTEAFF | TGTGCCAGCAGTGAAGGGCAGGGTGTAATGAACACTGAAGCTTTCTTT | TRBJ1-1 | NA | TRBV6-1
CASSQGLAGALRGTDTQYF | TGTGCCAGCAGCCAAGGACTAGCGGGGGCCCTAAGGGGGACAGATACGCAGTATTTT | TRBJ2-3 | TRBD2 | TRBV3-1/TRBV3-2
CASSSTLTQELFF | TGTGCCAGCAGCTCGACACTAACCCAGGAGCTGTTTTTT | TRBJ2-2 | NA | TRBV7-2
CATSRDGNYEQYF | TGCGCCACCTCAAGGGACGGAAACTACGAGCAGTACTTC | TRBJ2-7 | NA | TRBV5-1
CAWGFRAELTDTQYF | TGTGCCTGGGGCTTCCGGGCGGAACTTACAGATACGCAGTATTTT | TRBJ2-3 | NA | TRBV30
CSVEREVNYGYTF | TGCAGCGTTGAAAGGGAAGTTAACTATGGCTACACCTTC | TRBJ1-2 | NA | TRBV29-1
CASGRAQVDTQYF | TGTGCTAGTGGAAGGGCCCAGGTAGATACGCAGTATTTT | TRBJ2-3 | NA | TRBV12-5
CAISRTGLTEAFF | TGTGCCATCAGCCGTACAGGGCTCACTGAAGCTTTCTTT | TRBJ1-1 | NA | TRBV10-3
CASSIRGGTDTQYF | TGTGCCAGCAGCATCCGGGGCGGGACAGATACGCAGTATTTT | TRBJ2-3 | NA | TRBV7-3
CAWSPGGGNEKLFF | TGTGCCTGGAGCCCAGGTGGGGGGAATGAAAAACTGTTTTTT | TRBJ1-4 | NA | TRBV30
CASSLGAQGADTEAFF | TGCGCCAGCAGCTTGGGGGCCCAGGGGGCGGACACTGAAGCTTTCTTT | TRBJ1-1 | TRBD1 | TRBV5-1
CASSLAGGTDTQYF | TGTGCCAGCAGCCTAGCGGGGGGAACAGATACGCAGTATTTT | TRBJ2-3 | TRBD2 | TRBV7-3
CAWGARADTIYF | TGTGCCTGGGGGGCCAGGGCAGACACCATATATTTT | TRBJ1-3 | NA | TRBV30